This is a list of T cell receptor beta chains from one sample in a study of T cell responses to AZD1222 COVID-19 vaccine. Assay used: immunoSEQ multiplex PCR; TCRdb lists only in-frame clones, some missing. The sample has some 120,000 clones, around 85% seen once. Material: peripheral blood, obtained on day 0 of AZD1222 vaccination. The origin of the receptors is an adult in good health. The CDR3 runs from the conserved cysteine through the conserved F or W. D genes are given only for firm matches. Part of the rows lack a size; the others show once, few, many or a class for expanded clones.

size	V	J	D	DNA	CDR3
-	TRBV13	TRBJ2-1	TRBD1	TGTGCCAGCAGCTTATATCTCCGGCGACAGGGGGTTTCCTACAATGAGCAGTTCTTC	CASSLYLRRQGVSYNEQFF
-	TRBV5-1	TRBJ2-1	TRBD2	TGCGCCAGCAGTAGGACTAGCGGGGGGGCCGATGAGCAGTTCTTC	CASSRTSGGADEQFF
-	TRBV5-1	TRBJ1-1	-	TGCGCCAGCAGCCCGGATGGGTGGCCGGAAGCTTTCTTT	CASSPDGWPEAFF
-	TRBV5-6	TRBJ2-7	-	TGTGCCAGCAGCTTATCAGGGCCCACTGGGCAGTACTTC	CASSLSGPTGQYF
-	TRBV7-2	TRBJ1-5	TRBD1	TGTGCCAGCAGCCCCCACGAGACAGGGGCTCAGCCCCAGCATTTT	CASSPHETGAQPQHF
-	TRBV7-9	TRBJ1-1	-	TGTGCCAGCAGCTTATATGAGAACACTGAAGCTTTCTTT	CASSLYENTEAFF
-	TRBV19	TRBJ2-7	TRBD1	TGTGCCAGTAGTAACCTACAGGGGTCCGAGCAGTACTTC	CASSNLQGSEQYF
-	TRBV3-1/TRBV3-2	TRBJ1-5	-	TGTGCCAGCAGTATAGGGGGTCAGCCCCAGCATTTT	CASSIGGQPQHF
-	TRBV27	TRBJ1-4	-	TGTGCCAGCAGTTCCGCCACGGTCCTTAGGGGTGAAAAACTGTTTTTT	CASSSATVLRGEKLFF
-	TRBV6-4	TRBJ2-3	TRBD2	TGTGCCAGCAGTGATGCTAGCGGGGAGGGCACAGATACGCAGTATTTT	CASSDASGEGTDTQYF
few	TRBV7-6	TRBJ2-7	-	TGTGCCAGCAGCTTGGCGGACCGTTACGAGCAGTACTTC	CASSLADRYEQYF
-	TRBV11-3	TRBJ2-3	TRBD1	TGTGCCAGCGGCTACAGGGGTCCAGAAACAGATACGCAGTATTTT	CASGYRGPETDTQYF
-	TRBV7-2	TRBJ2-7	-	TGTGCCAGCAGCCAAACCCTTTCCTCCTACGAGCAGTACTTC	CASSQTLSSYEQYF
-	TRBV6-6	TRBJ1-1	-	TGTGCCAGCAGCAATCAGGGAGGGATCACTGAAGCTTTCTTT	CASSNQGGITEAFF
once	TRBV7-2	TRBJ2-7	-	TGTGCCAGCAGCTCCAGACAGCCCTCCCATATCTACGAGCAGTACTTC	CASSSRQPSHIYEQYF
-	TRBV5-1	TRBJ2-7	TRBD1	TGCGCCAGCAGCTCCGAGGGGGCGCGGGTGCAGTACTTC	CASSSEGARVQYF
-	TRBV7-9	TRBJ2-7	-	TGTGCCAGCAGCCCGGGTCCTCCGACCTACGAGCAGTACTTC	CASSPGPPTYEQYF
-	TRBV28	TRBJ1-2	-	TGTGCCAGCAGTTACCCAGACAGCCAATATGGCTACACCTTC	CASSYPDSQYGYTF
once	TRBV7-8	TRBJ1-5	-	TGTGCCAGCAGCCCAAATAGCAATCAGCCCCAGCATTTT	CASSPNSNQPQHF
-	TRBV24-1	TRBJ2-2	-	TGTGCCACCAGTGAACCCCGTGGGGGCACCGGGGAGCTGTTTTTT	CATSEPRGGTGELFF
-	TRBV2	TRBJ2-5	TRBD1	TGTGCCAGCAACCGACAGGGGTGGTCAGTCCAAGAGACCCAGTACTTC	CASNRQGWSVQETQYF
-	TRBV19	TRBJ2-6	-	TGTGCCAGTAGCGCAGGGATGGGCTCTGGGGCCAACGTCCTGACTTTC	CASSAGMGSGANVLTF
-	TRBV5-1	TRBJ1-5	TRBD1	TGCGCCAGCAGCTCCTCTTTGGGGGGACAGGCAGGGAATCAGCCCCAGCATTTT	CASSSSLGGQAGNQPQHF
once	TRBV2	TRBJ1-1	-	TGTGCCACCCGGAGAACGAAGAACACTGAAGCTTTCTTT	CATRRTKNTEAFF
-	TRBV15	TRBJ1-4	-	TGTGCCACCAGCAGAGAGGGTGGGACGGCTGAAAAACTGTTTTTT	CATSREGGTAEKLFF
once	TRBV6-5	TRBJ2-7	TRBD2	TGTGCCAGCCGGGGGGACTCCTACGAGCAGTACTTC	CASRGDSYEQYF
-	TRBV7-2	TRBJ1-2	TRBD1	TGTGCCAGCAGCTTAGTCATGGCCATAACAGGGGGCGGTGGCTACACCTTC	CASSLVMAITGGGGYTF
-	TRBV7-9	TRBJ2-7	-	TGTGCCAGCAGCACCGGGTCGGACTACGAGCAGTACTTC	CASSTGSDYEQYF
-	TRBV13	TRBJ1-5	-	TGTGCCAGCAGCTTAGGGGGAGATGGCAATCAGCCCCAGCATTTT	CASSLGGDGNQPQHF
-	TRBV28	TRBJ1-5	-	TGTGCCAGCAGTTTATTTGGGGTAGAGGGTGATGCGCCCCAGCATTTT	CASSLFGVEGDAPQHF
few	TRBV19	TRBJ1-1	-	TGTGCCAGTTGGGGGGGGCACATGAACACTGAAGCTTTCTTT	CASWGGHMNTEAFF
-	TRBV28	TRBJ2-1	TRBD2	TGTGCCAGCAGCTGGGGACTAGACCCGTTCTTC	CASSWGLDPFF
once	TRBV2	TRBJ1-1	-	TGTGCCAGCAGATTGTGGGTTAACAGTCTTATGAACACTGAAGCTTTCTTT	CASRLWVNSLMNTEAFF
-	TRBV27	TRBJ2-7	-	TGTGCCAGCAGTTTAGGAGGTGGTGGCGGGCAGAGGGAGCAGTACTTC	CASSLGGGGGQREQYF
-	TRBV7-2	TRBJ1-2	-	TGTGCCAGCAGCCCCTCAACTAGGGGAGGCTACACCTTC	CASSPSTRGGYTF
-	TRBV15	TRBJ2-1	-	TGTGCCACCGAGTGGAGAGGATACAATGAGCAGTTCTTC	CATEWRGYNEQFF
-	TRBV24-1	TRBJ2-7	TRBD1	TGTGCCACCAGTGGGACAGGGTATAACGAGCAGTACTTC	CATSGTGYNEQYF
once	TRBV19	TRBJ1-5	TRBD1	TGTGCCAGTAGTCTAAGGACAGGGGCCGATAGCAATCAGCCCCAGCATTTT	CASSLRTGADSNQPQHF
once	TRBV28	TRBJ2-7	-	TGTGCCAGCAGTTTAACAGCCTACGAGCAGTACTTC	CASSLTAYEQYF
-	TRBV4-2	TRBJ2-5	-	TGTGCCAGCAGCCAAGATTCACTCAAAGAGACCCAGTACTTC	CASSQDSLKETQYF
-	TRBV11-2	TRBJ1-5	-	TGTGCCAGCAGCTTGGATAGCAATCAGCCCCAGCATTTT	CASSLDSNQPQHF
once	TRBV3-1/TRBV3-2	TRBJ1-2	-	TGTGCCAGCAGCCAAGGGCCCCTCGGGGGCTACACCTTC	CASSQGPLGGYTF
few	TRBV27	TRBJ2-7	TRBD1	TGTGCCAGCAGGGGACAGGGGAGATACGAGCAGTACTTC	CASRGQGRYEQYF
-	TRBV7-2	TRBJ1-2	-	TGTGCCAGCAGCTCCCCCCGTGGCATGCCCCAGCAAGGCTACACCTTC	CASSSPRGMPQQGYTF
few	TRBV5-1	TRBJ1-1	-	TGCGCCAGCAGCTTAGGAGGGGCGCTACCGGGCTCTGGGGCTTTCTTT	CASSLGGALPGSGAFF
-	TRBV28	TRBJ1-1	-	TGTGCCAGCACCACCCAATTGGGGGGGGGCGTGAACACTGAAGCTTTCTTT	CASTTQLGGGVNTEAFF
-	TRBV2	TRBJ2-1	-	TGTGCCAGCGGACAGTTCTACAATGAGCAGTTCTTC	CASGQFYNEQFF
-	TRBV27	TRBJ1-1	TRBD1	TGTGCCAGCAGTCCATACAGGGGGGTTAACACTGAAGCTTTCTTT	CASSPYRGVNTEAFF
-	TRBV5-1	TRBJ1-4	-	TGCGCCAGCAGCCCATGGCTCGGGGATAGGGAAAAACTGTTTTTT	CASSPWLGDREKLFF
-	TRBV2	TRBJ2-1	-	TGTGCCAGCAGACGGACCTACAATGAGCAGTTCTTC	CASRRTYNEQFF
-	TRBV27	TRBJ1-6	-	TGTGCCAGCAGTTTTGACAGAAGAGCACCCCTCCACTTT	CASSFDRRAPLHF
-	TRBV6-6	TRBJ2-5	TRBD2	TGTGCCAGCAGTAAACTAGCGGGGGGTGAGACCCAGTACTTC	CASSKLAGGETQYF
few	TRBV5-1	TRBJ2-7	TRBD2	TGCGCCAGCAGCCAGACGTTGGGCGGGGGATTCTCCTACGAGCAGTACTTC	CASSQTLGGGFSYEQYF
-	TRBV19	TRBJ1-1	-	TGTGCCAGTAGATTATCGGGAGATAAGGGAATGAACACTGAAGCTTTCTTT	CASRLSGDKGMNTEAFF
-	TRBV25-1	TRBJ1-1	TRBD1	TGTGCCAGCAGGGACAGGGCGAACACTGAAGCTTTCTTT	CASRDRANTEAFF
-	TRBV2	TRBJ1-3	-	TGTGCCAGCCGGGCAGGGAGGACTCAAGTTGGAAACACCATATATTTT	CASRAGRTQVGNTIYF
-	TRBV7-2	TRBJ1-1	-	TGTGCCAGCAGCTTAGAAGCTTTCTTT	CASSLEAFF